A selection of T cell receptor beta chains follows, all from one sample in a study of chemoradiotherapy in HPV16-positive cancers. The method was immunoSEQ multiplex PCR; TCRdb's version includes in-frame clones alone and lacks a portion of them. The sample holds about 68,000 clones, 88% seen once. This specimen consisted of blood, obtained from a patient who underwent chemoradiotherapy. The receptors originated from a human donor with HPV-associated anogenital cancer. The CDR3 runs from the conserved cysteine through the conserved F or W. The D gene is left open where the match is weak. Clone size appears in some rows only: once, few, many, or a class for an expanded clone.

TRBJ2-7 . TRBV6-1 . TGTGCCAGCACCCCCTCGTGGTGGTCAAGCGAGCAGTACTTC CASTPSWWSSEQYF
TRBJ2-7 . TRBV7-8 . TGTGCCAGCAGCTTAGGGGTTTCCTACGAGCAGTACTTC CASSLGVSYEQYF
TRBJ1-6 TRBD1 TRBV18 . TGTGCCAGCTCACCCGGGACAGGGGGCGCTACCGGCAATTCACCCCTCCACTTT CASSPGTGGATGNSPLHF
TRBJ2-3 . TRBV21-1 . TGTGCCAGCAGCTCCCAGACTAGCGGGGACCACTGGGATACGCAGTATTTT CASSSQTSGDHWDTQYF
TRBJ2-3 . TRBV29-1 . TGCAGCGTGTCGGTTGGGGGCTCCCCGGATACGCAGTATTTT CSVSVGGSPDTQYF
TRBJ2-7 TRBD1 TRBV5-6 . TGTGCCAGCAGCCCGCGACAGGGGTCCACCTACGAGCAGTACTTC CASSPRQGSTYEQYF
TRBJ2-5 TRBD2 TRBV9 . TGTGCCAGCAGCGCTGGGGAGGGGAGGAGGGAGACCCAGTACTTC CASSAGEGRRETQYF
TRBJ1-6 . TRBV7-2 few TGTGCCAGCAGCTCGGACGGATATAATTCACCCCTCCACTTT CASSSDGYNSPLHF
TRBJ2-5 . TRBV6-1 . TGTGCCAGCAGTGAAGCCCCCTGGGAGACCCAGTACTTC CASSEAPWETQYF
TRBJ2-7 TRBD2 TRBV2 . TGTGCCAGCAGGGAGGAGTCGGGGGGCTACGAGCAGTACTTC CASREESGGYEQYF
TRBJ1-4 . TRBV7-8 . TGTGCCAGCAGCTTAGCCACAACCCCCGAAAAACTGTTTTTT CASSLATTPEKLFF
TRBJ2-7 . TRBV13 once TGTGCCAGCAGCTTTGCAGGGTTAAGCTACGAGCAGTACTTC CASSFAGLSYEQYF
TRBJ2-5 . TRBV11-2 once TGTGCCAGCAGCCCCCAACCGGGCCTAGAAGAGACCCAGTACTTC CASSPQPGLEETQYF
TRBJ1-1 . TRBV18 few TGTGCCAGCTCACCACTCAGCCCGAACACTGAAGCTTTCTTT CASSPLSPNTEAFF
TRBJ1-2 TRBD1 TRBV9 . TGTGCCAGCAGCGTCAGGGGGAACTATGGCTACACCTTC CASSVRGNYGYTF
TRBJ2-5 TRBD1 TRBV18 . TGTGCCAGCTCATCTGGGACAGGGTCAAGGGAGCAGTACTTC CASSSGTGSREQYF
TRBJ1-1 . TRBV7-8 . TGTGCCAGCAGCTTAGGTAGGGCTGAAAGTACTGAAGCTTTCTTT CASSLGRAESTEAFF
TRBJ2-6 TRBD2 TRBV5-1 . TGCGCCAGCAGCTTGAGCGGGGGCGGAGGGGCCAACGTCCTGACTTTC CASSLSGGGGANVLTF
TRBJ2-3 TRBD2 TRBV4-1 . TGCGCCAGCAGCCGTCTAGCGGATACTAGCACAGATACGCAGTATTTT CASSRLADTSTDTQYF
TRBJ2-5 . TRBV6-5 . TGTGCCAGCAGAACCCGGCGAGAGACCCAGTACTTC CASRTRRETQYF
TRBJ2-1 TRBD2 TRBV10-3 . TGTGCCATCAGTGAGTCGAAGGGAGGGATAAGTAGTGAGCAGTTCTTC CAISESKGGISSEQFF
TRBJ2-1 . TRBV5-6 . TGTGCCAGCACAGCAGCAGGGGACTCCTACAATGAGCAGTTCTTC CASTAAGDSYNEQFF
TRBJ2-5 TRBD1 TRBV2 . TGTGCCAGCGGAGGACAGGTTAGGAGGGAGACCCAGTACTTC CASGGQVRRETQYF
TRBJ2-3 . TRBV15 . TGTGCCACCTCGGACATGGAAGATACGCAGTATTTT CATSDMEDTQYF
TRBJ1-2 . TRBV29-1 . TGCAGCGTTGAAGATCTTGGGACCTCCTATGGCTACACCTTC CSVEDLGTSYGYTF
TRBJ2-7 TRBD2 TRBV27 . TGTGCCAGCAGTTCGGGGGGAACCTACGAGCAGTACTTC CASSSGGTYEQYF
TRBJ2-3 TRBD1 TRBV27 . TGTGCCACTCGACAGGGGAGCACAGATACGCAGTATTTT CATRQGSTDTQYF
TRBJ2-7 TRBD1 TRBV7-2 . TGTGCCAGCAGCTATACAGGGGGGAGCTCCTACGAGCAGTACTTC CASSYTGGSSYEQYF
TRBJ2-2 . TRBV27 . TGTGCCAGCAGGATGAACGGGAACCGGGAGCTGTTTTTT CASRMNGNRELFF
TRBJ1-4 . TRBV9 . TGTGCCAGCAGCGTAGATCACGGGAATAATGAAAAACTGTTTTTT CASSVDHGNNEKLFF
TRBJ2-1 . TRBV9 . TGTGCCAGCACCCGAGGGGTCGATGAGCAGTTCTTC CASTRGVDEQFF
TRBJ2-3 TRBD2 TRBV7-9 . TGTGCCAGCAGCCCGCAAAGCGGGATAAGCACAGATACGCAGTATTTT CASSPQSGISTDTQYF
TRBJ1-2 TRBD1 TRBV27 . TGTGCCAGCAGCTATACAGGGGAGATGAGCTATGGCTACACCTTC CASSYTGEMSYGYTF
TRBJ1-1 . TRBV6-6 . TGTGCCACCATTTATGCGATGAACACTGAAGCTTTCTTT CATIYAMNTEAFF
TRBJ2-5 . TRBV5-1 . TGCGCCAGCAGCATAGGAGTGGGACAAGAGACCCAGTACTTC CASSIGVGQETQYF
TRBJ1-1 . TRBV7-9 . TGTGCCAGCAGCTTAGAGAGGGGGGTGCCTGAAGCTTTCTTT CASSLERGVPEAFF
TRBJ2-1 TRBD2 TRBV9 . TGTGCCAGCACCTCCGGGACTACTCATTATGAGCAGTTCTTC CASTSGTTHYEQFF
TRBJ2-7 . TRBV6-1 . TGTGCCAGCAGTGAAGCGCCGAGGGAGGAAGCAACCCTCCCTACCTACGAGCAGTACTTC CASSEAPREEATLPTYEQYF
TRBJ1-2 . TRBV5-1 . TGCGCCAGCAGCTCGCAGAGCTATGGCTACACCTTC CASSSQSYGYTF
TRBJ1-2 . TRBV20-1 . TGCAGTGCTAGCGGCGGCTACACCTTC CSASGGYTF
TRBJ1-4 . TRBV15 . TGTGCCACCAGCAGGATTACAGGTGAAAATGAAAAACTGTTTTTT CATSRITGENEKLFF
TRBJ2-3 . TRBV9 . TGTGCCAGCAGCGTTAGAGGGGACCGCAGCACAGATACGCAGTATTTT CASSVRGDRSTDTQYF
TRBJ1-1 . TRBV29-1 . TGCAGCGTTGTAGAACAACGGAACACTGAAGCTTTCTTT CSVVEQRNTEAFF
TRBJ2-1 . TRBV7-6 . TGTGCCAGCAGCTTCACGACGGCCCTAAGGGCCGATGAGCAGTTCTTC CASSFTTALRADEQFF
TRBJ2-3 . TRBV7-2 . TGTGCCAGCAGCTTATCATCGGGGCGCACAGATACGCAGTATTTT CASSLSSGRTDTQYF
TRBJ2-5 TRBD2 TRBV7-2 . TGTGCCAGCAGCTTAGAAATAGCGGGGTGGAACCAAGAGACCCAGTACTTC CASSLEIAGWNQETQYF
TRBJ2-7 . TRBV29-1 . TGCAGCGTCCTCGAGGGGACACTCTACGAGCAGTACTTC CSVLEGTLYEQYF
TRBJ1-5 . TRBV19 . TGTGCCAGTAGTAGGGCCGCCAGGGTCAGTCAGCCCCAGCATTTT CASSRAARVSQPQHF
TRBJ2-3 TRBD2 TRBV4-1 . TGCGCCAGCAGCCCTAGCGGGAGCGGCACAGATACGCAGTATTTT CASSPSGSGTDTQYF
TRBJ2-1 . TRBV10-3 . TGTGCCATCAGTGAGTCTACCGGATCCTACAATGAGCAGTTCTTC CAISESTGSYNEQFF
TRBJ2-1 TRBD2 TRBV28 . TGTGCGATCTCGACGGCCCAAGCGGGAGCCACCTACAATGAGCAGTTCTTC CAISTAQAGATYNEQFF
TRBJ2-7 TRBD1 TRBV5-8 . TGTGCCAGCAGCATGACCGGGACAGGGGGCGACGAGCAGTACTTC CASSMTGTGGDEQYF
TRBJ2-3 . TRBV5-1 . TGCGCCAGCACGATTGAAGGGTCCGCAGATACGCAGTATTTT CASTIEGSADTQYF
TRBJ1-6 TRBD1 TRBV5-8 . TGTGCCAGCAGCTACGGACAGGGTCGGTCACCCCTCCACTTT CASSYGQGRSPLHF
TRBJ2-7 TRBD1 TRBV9 . TGTGCCAGCAGCGTGAGGACAGGGGATTCGGAGCAGTACTTC CASSVRTGDSEQYF
TRBJ2-4 . TRBV16 . TGTGCCAGCAGCCAGACGACAGCCAAAAACATTCAGTACTTC CASSQTTAKNIQYF
TRBJ1-1 . TRBV28 . TGTGCCAGCAGGAGGGAGGCCCCCACTGAAGCTTTCTTT CASRREAPTEAFF
TRBJ1-1 . TRBV6-1 . TGTGCCAGCATGAATTCCCAGGGGCGGAACACTGAAGCTTTCTTT CASMNSQGRNTEAFF